The 8 T cell receptor beta chains reported below all come from one sample, sequenced in a study of cytomegalovirus exposure and HLA in healthy donors. Sequenced by immunoSEQ multiplex PCR; TCRdb stores in-frame clones only, minus some. The sample yields more than 150,000 clones, about 86% seen once. Sequencing was performed on PBMCs. Receptors originate from a woman in her late teens or twenties in good health and CMV-seropositive.

The genes are TRBV4-1 and TRBJ2-3, with 8 bases fitting TRBD1. CDR3 length equals 17 residues. V dropped 0 bases and J dropped 5; count of bases not matched to a gene: 10. Germline V gene data show CDR1 as MGHRA and CDR2 as YSYEKL. The CDR3 protein is CASSQERTGFLGDTQYF. The CDR3 DNA follows: TGCGCCAGCAGCCAAGAACGGACAGGGTTCCTCGGAGATACGCAGTATTTT.

This clone was recorded a few times. The chain joins TRBV19 to TRBJ1-5; the D gene is possibly TRBD1 (5 bases). Trimming took off 6 bases at V and 3 bases at J, with 12 bases between the two ends. This CDR3 is built from 14 residues. CDR1 and CDR2 (germline): LNHDA, SQIVND (reference sequence). The CDR3 spells CASRKTDINQPQHF. In nucleotides, the CDR3 is TGTGCCAGTAGAAAGACAGATATCAATCAGCCCCAGCATTTT.

V and J are TRBV7-2 and TRBJ2-7, with 8 bases aligning to TRBD2. Losses at the gene ends were 1 base for V and 3 bases for J; bases not matched to a gene: 5. This CDR3 region has 15 residues. Germline V CDR1 and CDR2: SGHTA, FQGNSA. The CDR3 loop is CASSLERGSGYEQYF. CDR3 sequence (DNA): TGTGCCAGCAGCTTAGAGCGGGGGAGCGGCTACGAGCAGTACTTC.

This clone was counted many times. The gene calls are TRBV4-2 and TRBJ1-2; a weak D match, TRBD1 (6 bases). The CDR3 sequence is 14 residues long. Germline-derived CDR1 and CDR2 are LGHNA and YNFKEQ. Trimming pared 4 bases from V and 6 bases from J, leaving 15 bases between. CDR3 sequence reads: CASSPGQFSNGYTF. CDR3 nucleotide sequence: TGTGCCAGCAGCCCCGGACAGTTTTCAAATGGCTACACCTTC.

This clone was seen only once. The rearrangement links TRBV15 to TRBJ1-2; D is perhaps TRBD1 (5 bases). Germline V lookup: CDR1 LNHNV, CDR2 YYDKDF (reference sequence). Trimming shortened V by 0 bases and J by 7 bases, and 9 bases separated the two germline ends. This CDR3 is built from 13 residues. The CDR3 DNA reads TGTGCCACCAGCAGAGATTTCGGGGGTGGCTACACCTTC. Its translation: CATSRDFGGGYTF.

This chain joins TRBV6-5 and TRBJ1-6; TRBD1 matches at 8 bases. V was pared by 5 bases and J by 8 bases, with 5 bases of the junction left unmatched. CDR1 and CDR2 (germline): MNHEY, SVGAGI. The CDR3 extends over 14 amino acids. The DNA for the CDR3 is TGTGCCAGCAGTCTAACAGGGGGAGATTCACCCCTCCACTTT. Amino acids: CASSLTGGDSPLHF.

This chain links TRBV2 with TRBJ2-1; 9 bases are a match to TRBD2. J lost 6 bases, V lost 5 bases, and 5 bases had no gene match. CDR3 length: 14 residues. Germline values: CDR1 SNHLY, CDR2 FYNNEI. In nucleotides, the CDR3 is TGTGCCAGCAGTACCGAGCGGGGGGCCAATGAGCAGTTCTTC. Translated: CASSTERGANEQFF.

The J gene is TRBJ2-1, the V gene TRBV5-1; the match to TRBD2 covers 8 bases. CDR3 length: 13 amino acids. CDR1 and CDR2 from the germline V gene are SGHRS and YFSETQ. The junction had 3 bases not matched to a gene; V was cut back by 1 base and J by 9 bases. In DNA form, the CDR3 reads TGCGCCAGCAGCTTGCGCGGGGGGACTGAGCAGTTCTTC. It encodes CASSLRGGTEQFF.